This TCR beta chain was observed in a study of identical twins. TCRdb reprocessed the 5' RACE reads via MiXCR and lists one record per CDR3 protein. The table has around 690,000 distinct CDR3 sequences, about 20% seen once; the top ten hold roughly 4%. This clonotype was observed a handful of times. V was trimmed by 6 bases and J by 2 bases, leaving 13 bases between them. The CDR3 is 14 amino acids. Germline values: CDR1 ENHRY, CDR2 SYGVKD. These records were also assigned to another study, of T cells expressing NK-cell markers. Per that study: HCMV specificity of expanded NKG2C+ T cell clones remained unclear.

This receptor was taken from a woman younger than 35 in good health. Sequenced sample: PBMCs. The genes are TRBV10-3 and TRBJ1-1, with D unresolved. CDR3 nucleotides: TGTGCCATCAGCCGCCGGACGGAAAACACTGAAGCTTTCTTT. It specifies CAISRRTENTEAFF.